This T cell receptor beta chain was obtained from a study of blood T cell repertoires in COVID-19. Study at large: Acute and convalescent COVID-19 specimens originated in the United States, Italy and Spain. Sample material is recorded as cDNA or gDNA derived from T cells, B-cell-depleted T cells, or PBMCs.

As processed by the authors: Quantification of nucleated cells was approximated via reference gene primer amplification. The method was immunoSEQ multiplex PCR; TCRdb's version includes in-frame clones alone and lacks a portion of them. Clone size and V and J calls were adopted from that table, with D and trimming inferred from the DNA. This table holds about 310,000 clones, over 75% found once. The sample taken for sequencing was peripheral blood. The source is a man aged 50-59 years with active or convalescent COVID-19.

CDR3 residues: CASSADRGETDTQYF. The CDR3 coding sequence is TGTGCCAGCAGTGCTGACAGGGGGGAGACAGATACGCAGTATTTT. The V gene is TRBV2, the J gene TRBJ2-3; 9 bases agree with TRBD1. From germline, CDR1 is SNHLY and CDR2 FYNNEI. This CDR3 has 15 residues. J lost 3 bases, V lost 4 bases, and 5 bases had no gene match. Combining the CDR3 with reference TRBV2 and TRBJ2-3 gives the whole variable domain EPEVTQTPSHQVTQMGQEVILRCVPISNHLYFYWYRQILGQKVEFLVSFYNNEISEKSEIFDDQFSVERPDGSNFTLKIRSTKLEDSAMYFCASSADRGETDTQYFGPGTRLTVL.